This T cell receptor beta chain was captured by sequencing in a study of T-cell reconstitution after alpha-beta-depleted transplantation in children. Study-level findings and limits: Reports say that about two months after transplant, the alpha-beta T cells came out of several hundred graft clones that had expanded. T-cell counts and diversity at one year following transplant were attributed mainly to newly produced T cells. From surviving recipient T cells and thymic progenitors came the high day-60 TCRbeta diversity observed in some patients.

This clonotype was detected a few times. Its specificity is not known. The library targeted TCRbeta and was prepared with unique molecular identifiers. TCRdb reprocessed the PCR reads via MiXCR and lists one record per CDR3 protein. Here the sample spans hundreds of thousands of distinct CDR3 sequences, approximately 14% being singletons. This CDR3 contains 12 residues. Germline CDR1 and CDR2: MDHEN and SYDVKM. Trimming removed 8 bases from V and 7 bases from J, with 9 bases in between. The genes are TRBV28 and TRBJ1-6; tentatively, D is TRBD1 (5 bases). The TCR was taken from a girl aged 2-10 years with congenital amegakaryocytic thrombocytopenia, due to receive a stem cell transplant. Sequences were derived from PBMCs, sampled before TCRalphabeta/CD19-depleted stem cell transplant. The CDR3 protein is CASRGGNSPLHF. CDR3 coding DNA: TGTGCCAGCCGGGGGGGGAATTCACCCCTCCACTTT.